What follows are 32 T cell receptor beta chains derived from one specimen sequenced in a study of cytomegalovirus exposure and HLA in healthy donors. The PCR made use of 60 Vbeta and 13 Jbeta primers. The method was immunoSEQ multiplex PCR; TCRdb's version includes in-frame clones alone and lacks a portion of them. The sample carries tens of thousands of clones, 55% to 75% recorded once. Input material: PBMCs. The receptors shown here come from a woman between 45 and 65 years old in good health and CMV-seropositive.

CDR3 nucleotides: TGTGCCAGTAGTATAGAGCACGTCGGAAGGGAGCAGTACTTC. This translates into CASSIEHVGREQYF. V usage is TRBV19 and J usage is TRBJ2-5; possible D gene TRBD2, 5 bases. Germline V gene lookup returns CDR1 LNHDA and CDR2 SQIVND (reference sequence). The V and J ends lost 0 bases and 11 bases respectively, with 16 bases between them. The CDR3 extends over 14 amino acids.

The CDR3 spells CAISETGVEEKLFF. The CDR3 bases are TGTGCCATCAGCGAGACAGGGGTTGAGGAAAAACTGTTTTTT. This sequence joins TRBV10-3 and TRBJ1-4, with 8 bases lining up with TRBD1. Germline CDR1 ENHRY, CDR2 SYGVKD. The CDR3 runs 14 residues. With V trimmed by 6 bases and J by 8 bases, 8 bases remained unmatched.

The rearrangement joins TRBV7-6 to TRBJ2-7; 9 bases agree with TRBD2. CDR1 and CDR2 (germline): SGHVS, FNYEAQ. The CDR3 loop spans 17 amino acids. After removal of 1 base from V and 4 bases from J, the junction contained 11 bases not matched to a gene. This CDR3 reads CASSLGASGIISYEQYF. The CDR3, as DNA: TGTGCCAGCAGCTTAGGGGCTAGCGGGATAATTTCGTACGAGCAGTACTTC.

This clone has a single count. The CDR3 DNA reads TGTGCCAGCAGTCGATTGTCACTAGCCGACGGCTACACCTTC. It translates to CASSRLSLADGYTF. The gene calls are TRBV6-6 and TRBJ1-2, with unresolved D. The germline gives CDR1 MNHNY, CDR2 SVGAGI (reference sequence). CDR3 size: 14 residues. The V and J ends lost 5 bases and 8 bases respectively, with 18 bases between them.

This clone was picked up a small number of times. The CDR3 coding sequence is TGTGCCAGCAGTGGTCGGGGAGGAGGGACCGGGGAGCTGTTTTTT. Translated, it gives CASSGRGGGTGELFF. The chain employs TRBV25-1 and TRBJ2-2; D might be TRBD2 (6 bases). CDR3 length: 15 residues. With 4 bases removed from V and 5 bases from J, the gap between germline ends came to 14 bases. Germline lookup yields CDR1 MGHDK and CDR2 SYGVNS.

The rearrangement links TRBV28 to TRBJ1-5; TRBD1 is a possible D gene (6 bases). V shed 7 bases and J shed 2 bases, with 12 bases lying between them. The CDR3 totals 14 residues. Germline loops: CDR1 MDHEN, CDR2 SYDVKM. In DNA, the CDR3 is TGTGCCAGCAAGGGGAGGGGGGGCAATCAGCCCCAGCATTTT. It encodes CASKGRGGNQPQHF.

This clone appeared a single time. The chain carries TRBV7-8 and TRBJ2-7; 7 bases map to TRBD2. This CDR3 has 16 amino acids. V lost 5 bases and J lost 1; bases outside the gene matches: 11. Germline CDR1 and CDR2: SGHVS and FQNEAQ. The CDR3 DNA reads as TGTGCCAGCAGCAAAGGACTGGCGGGAGAGTCCTACGAGCAGTACTTC. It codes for CASSKGLAGESYEQYF.

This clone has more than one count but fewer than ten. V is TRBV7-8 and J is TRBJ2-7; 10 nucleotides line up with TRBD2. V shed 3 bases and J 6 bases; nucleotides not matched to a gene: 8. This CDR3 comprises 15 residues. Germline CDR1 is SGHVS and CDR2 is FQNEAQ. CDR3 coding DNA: TGTGCCAGCAGCTTCGGCTCCGGGACTAGCGCCGAGCAGTACTTC. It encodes CASSFGSGTSAEQYF.

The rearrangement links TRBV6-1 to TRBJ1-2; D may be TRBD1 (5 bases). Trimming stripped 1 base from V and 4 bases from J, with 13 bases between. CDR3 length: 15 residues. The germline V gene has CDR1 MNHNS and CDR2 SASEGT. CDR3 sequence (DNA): TGTGCCAGCAGTGAAGGTTTGGGGCCCGGCTATGGCTACACCTTC. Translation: CASSEGLGPGYGYTF.

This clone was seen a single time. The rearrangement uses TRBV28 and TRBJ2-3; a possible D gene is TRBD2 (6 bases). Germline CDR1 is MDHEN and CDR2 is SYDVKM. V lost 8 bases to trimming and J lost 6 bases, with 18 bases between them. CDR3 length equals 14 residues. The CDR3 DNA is TGTGCCAGCTCCCTTGGGGCTAGCGTCGATACGCAGTATTTT. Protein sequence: CASSLGASVDTQYF.

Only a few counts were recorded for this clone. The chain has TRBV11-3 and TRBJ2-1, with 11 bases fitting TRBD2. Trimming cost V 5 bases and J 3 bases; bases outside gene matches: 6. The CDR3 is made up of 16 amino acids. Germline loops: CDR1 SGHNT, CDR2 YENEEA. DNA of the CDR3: TGTGCCAGCAGCCTAGGGACTAGCGGAGTCTACAATGAGCAGTTCTTC. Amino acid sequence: CASSLGTSGVYNEQFF.

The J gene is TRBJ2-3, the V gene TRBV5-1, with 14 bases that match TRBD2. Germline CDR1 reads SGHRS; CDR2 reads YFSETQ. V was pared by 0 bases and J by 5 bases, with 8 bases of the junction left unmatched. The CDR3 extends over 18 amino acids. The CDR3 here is CASSLEPGLAGGLDTQYF. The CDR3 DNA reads TGCGCCAGCAGCTTGGAGCCCGGACTAGCGGGAGGTTTAGATACGCAGTATTTT.

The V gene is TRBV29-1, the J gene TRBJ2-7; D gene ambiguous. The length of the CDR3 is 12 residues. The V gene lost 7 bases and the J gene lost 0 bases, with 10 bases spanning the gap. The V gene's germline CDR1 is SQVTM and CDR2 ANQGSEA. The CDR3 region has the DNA TGCAGCGCGGCGTGGAGCTCCTACGAGCAGTACTTC. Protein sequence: CSAAWSSYEQYF.

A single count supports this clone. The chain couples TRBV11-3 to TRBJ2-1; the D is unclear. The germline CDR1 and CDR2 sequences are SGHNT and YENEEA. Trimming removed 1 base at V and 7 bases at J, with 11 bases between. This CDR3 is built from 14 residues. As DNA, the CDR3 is TGTGCCAGCAGCTTAGGACCAGGCAGAAATGAGCAGTTCTTC. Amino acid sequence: CASSLGPGRNEQFF. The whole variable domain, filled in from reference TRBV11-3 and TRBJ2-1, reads EAGVVQSPRYKIIEKKQPVAFWCNPISGHNTLYWYLQNLGQGPELLIRYENEEAVDDSQLPKDRFSAERLKGVDSTLKIQPAELGDSAVYLCASSLGPGRNEQFFGPGTRLTVL.

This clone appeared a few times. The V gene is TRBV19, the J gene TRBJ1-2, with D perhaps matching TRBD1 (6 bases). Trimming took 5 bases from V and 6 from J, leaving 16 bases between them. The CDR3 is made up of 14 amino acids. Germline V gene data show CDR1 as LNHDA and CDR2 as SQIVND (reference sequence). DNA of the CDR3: TGTGCCAGTAGTCCCGAACAGGGACGGGATGGCTACACCTTC. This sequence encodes CASSPEQGRDGYTF.

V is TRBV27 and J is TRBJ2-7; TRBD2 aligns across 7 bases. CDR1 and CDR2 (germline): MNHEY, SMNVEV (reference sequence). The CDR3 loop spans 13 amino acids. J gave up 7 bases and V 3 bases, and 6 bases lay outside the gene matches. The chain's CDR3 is CASSFKSGGEQYF. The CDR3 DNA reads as TGTGCCAGCAGTTTCAAGTCCGGGGGGGAGCAGTACTTC.

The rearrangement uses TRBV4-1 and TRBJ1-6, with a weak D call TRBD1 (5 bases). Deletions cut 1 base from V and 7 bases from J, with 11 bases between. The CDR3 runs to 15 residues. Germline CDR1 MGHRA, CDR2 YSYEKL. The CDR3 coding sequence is TGCGCCAGCAGCCAAGTCCCGGAGGGGAATTCACCCCTCCACTTT. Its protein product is CASSQVPEGNSPLHF.

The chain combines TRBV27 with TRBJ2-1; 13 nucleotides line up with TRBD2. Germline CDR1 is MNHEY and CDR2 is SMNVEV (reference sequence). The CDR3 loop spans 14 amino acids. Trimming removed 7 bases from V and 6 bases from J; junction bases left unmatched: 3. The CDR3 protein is CASKGTSGTNEQFF. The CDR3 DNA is TGTGCCAGCAAGGGGACTAGCGGGACCAATGAGCAGTTCTTC.

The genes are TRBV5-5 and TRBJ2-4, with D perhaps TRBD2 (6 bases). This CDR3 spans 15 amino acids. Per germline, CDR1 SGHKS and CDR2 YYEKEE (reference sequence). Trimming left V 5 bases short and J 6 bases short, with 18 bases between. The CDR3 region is CASSFRAAGPNIQYF. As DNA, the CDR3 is TGTGCCAGCAGTTTTCGGGCAGCGGGTCCAAACATTCAGTACTTC.

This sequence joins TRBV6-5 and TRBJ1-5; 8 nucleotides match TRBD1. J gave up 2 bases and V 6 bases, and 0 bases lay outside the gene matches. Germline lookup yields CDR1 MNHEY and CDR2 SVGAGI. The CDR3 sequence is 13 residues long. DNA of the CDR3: TGTGCCAGCAGGACAGGGGGCAATCAGCCCCAGCATTTT. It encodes CASRTGGNQPQHF.

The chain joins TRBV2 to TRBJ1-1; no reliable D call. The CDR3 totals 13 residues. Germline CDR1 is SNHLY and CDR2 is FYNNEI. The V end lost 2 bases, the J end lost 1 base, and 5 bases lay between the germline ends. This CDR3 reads CASSERENTEAFF. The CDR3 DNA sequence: TGTGCCAGCAGTGAACGGGAGAACACTGAAGCTTTCTTT.

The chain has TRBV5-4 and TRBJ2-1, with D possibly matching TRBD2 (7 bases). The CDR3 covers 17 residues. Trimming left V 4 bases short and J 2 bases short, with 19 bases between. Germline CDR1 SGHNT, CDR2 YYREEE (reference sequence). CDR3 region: CASSAGGALPPYNEQFF. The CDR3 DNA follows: TGTGCCAGCAGCGCTGGGGGGGCTTTACCCCCCTACAATGAGCAGTTCTTC.

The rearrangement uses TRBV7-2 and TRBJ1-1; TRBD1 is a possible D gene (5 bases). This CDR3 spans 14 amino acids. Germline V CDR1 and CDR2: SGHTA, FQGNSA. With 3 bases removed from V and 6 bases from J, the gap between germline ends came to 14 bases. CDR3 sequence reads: CASSLRTTISEAFF. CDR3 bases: TGTGCCAGCAGCTTGCGGACAACGATTTCTGAAGCTTTCTTT. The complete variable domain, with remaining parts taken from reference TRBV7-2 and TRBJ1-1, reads GAGVSQSPSNKVTEKGKDVELRCDPISGHTALYWYRQSLGQGLEFLIYFQGNSAPDKSGLPSDRFSAERTGGSVSTLTIQRTQQEDSAVYLCASSLRTTISEAFFGQGTRLTVV.

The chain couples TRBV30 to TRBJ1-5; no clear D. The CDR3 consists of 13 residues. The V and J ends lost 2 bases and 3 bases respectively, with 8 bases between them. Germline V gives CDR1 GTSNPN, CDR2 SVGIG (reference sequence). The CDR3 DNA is TGTGCCTGGAGTTATAGCCACAATCAGCCCCAGCATTTT. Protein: CAWSYSHNQPQHF.

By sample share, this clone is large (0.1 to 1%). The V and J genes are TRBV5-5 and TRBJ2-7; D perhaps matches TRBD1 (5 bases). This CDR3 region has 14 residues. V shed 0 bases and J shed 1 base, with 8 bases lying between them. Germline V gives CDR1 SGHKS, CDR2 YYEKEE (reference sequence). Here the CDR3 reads CASSLDRLSYEQYF. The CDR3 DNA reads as TGTGCCAGCAGCTTGGACAGGTTATCCTACGAGCAGTACTTC.

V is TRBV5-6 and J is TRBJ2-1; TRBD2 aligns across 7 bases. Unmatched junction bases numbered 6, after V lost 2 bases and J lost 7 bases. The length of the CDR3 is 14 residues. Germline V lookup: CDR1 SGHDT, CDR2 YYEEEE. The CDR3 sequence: CASSLDGRQNEQFF. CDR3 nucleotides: TGTGCCAGCAGCTTAGACGGGAGGCAGAATGAGCAGTTCTTC.

Here the CDR3 DNA reads TGTGCCAGCAGTACGAACAGGGTTAGTGAGCAGTTCTTC. Translated, it gives CASSTNRVSEQFF. The V gene is TRBV2, the J gene TRBJ2-1; weak D call: TRBD1 (6 bases). CDR1 and CDR2 from the germline V gene are SNHLY and FYNNEI. The CDR3 sequence is 13 residues long. Trimming removed 5 bases from V and 9 bases from J, with 14 bases in between.

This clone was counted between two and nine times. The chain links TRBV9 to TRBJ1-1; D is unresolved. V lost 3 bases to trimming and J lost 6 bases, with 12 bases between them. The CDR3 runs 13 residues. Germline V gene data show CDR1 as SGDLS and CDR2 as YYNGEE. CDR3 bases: TGTGCCAGCAGCGGCCTGGTGAGCGCTGAAGCTTTCTTT. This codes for CASSGLVSAEAFF.

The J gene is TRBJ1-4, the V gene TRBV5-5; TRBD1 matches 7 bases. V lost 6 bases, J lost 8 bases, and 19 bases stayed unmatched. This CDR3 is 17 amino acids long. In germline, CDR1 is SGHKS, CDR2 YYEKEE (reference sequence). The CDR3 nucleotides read TGTGCCAGCAACTATTTCGGGACAGAGATTTCGGCAGAAAAACTGTTTTTT. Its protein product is CASNYFGTEISAEKLFF.

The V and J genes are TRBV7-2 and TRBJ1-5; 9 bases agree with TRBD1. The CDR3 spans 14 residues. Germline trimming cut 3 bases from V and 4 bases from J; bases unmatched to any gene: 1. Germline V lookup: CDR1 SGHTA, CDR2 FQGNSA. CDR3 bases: TGTGCCAGCAGCTTTGGACAGGGGAATCAGCCCCAGCATTTT. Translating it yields CASSFGQGNQPQHF. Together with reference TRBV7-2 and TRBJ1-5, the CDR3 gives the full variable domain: GAGVSQSPSNKVTEKGKDVELRCDPISGHTALYWYRQSLGQGLEFLIYFQGNSAPDKSGLPSDRFSAERTGGSVSTLTIQRTQQEDSAVYLCASSFGQGNQPQHFGDGTRLSIL.

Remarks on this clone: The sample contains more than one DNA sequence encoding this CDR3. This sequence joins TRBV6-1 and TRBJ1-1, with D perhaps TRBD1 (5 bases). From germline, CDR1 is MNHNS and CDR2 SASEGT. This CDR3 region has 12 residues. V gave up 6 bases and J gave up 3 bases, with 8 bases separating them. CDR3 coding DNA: TGTGCCAGCAGCTGGGGGGACACTGAAGCTTTCTTT. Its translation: CASSWGDTEAFF.

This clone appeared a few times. The CDR3 spells CSVGGTSRDYEQYF. As DNA, the CDR3 is TGCAGCGTTGGAGGGACTAGCAGAGACTACGAGCAGTACTTC. The chain recombines TRBV29-1 with TRBJ2-7; 9 positions agree with TRBD2. J lost 3 bases, V lost 4 bases, and 7 bases had no gene match. The CDR3 contains 14 residues. Germline V gives CDR1 SQVTM, CDR2 ANQGSEA.